This is a list of T cell receptor beta chains from one sample in a study of molecular identifiers for immune sequencing clone quantification. TCRdb re-called the PCR reads with MiXCR, one entry per CDR3 protein. The sample lists 350,000 or so distinct CDR3 sequences; about 20% were seen once. Input material: naive CD8+ T cells from blood, with Jurkat cell RNA spiked in. The receptors shown here come from a human donor in good health. Some libraries in this study had Jurkat cell RNA spiked in. Both conserved end residues are part of each CDR3. Each record gives: clone size, J gene, V gene, D gene, CDR3 DNA, CDR3 protein. D genes are given only for firm matches. Clone size, where shown, is once, few, many, or a class for clones that have expanded.

clone size: .; J gene: TRBJ2-6; V gene: TRBV5-6; D gene: .; CDR3 DNA: TGTGCCAGCAGCCCTGAAGGGTATGGGGCCAACGTCCTGACTTTC; CDR3 protein: CASSPEGYGANVLTF
clone size: .; J gene: TRBJ1-1; V gene: TRBV11-2; D gene: TRBD1; CDR3 DNA: TGTGCCAGCAGCCCAGGGACAGGGGGCGAAGCGGGCACTGAAGCTTTCTTT; CDR3 protein: CASSPGTGGEAGTEAFF
clone size: many; J gene: TRBJ1-4; V gene: TRBV7-9; D gene: .; CDR3 DNA: TGTGCCAGCAGCCCCCCGCAGCAGCCAAATGAAAAACTGTTTTTT; CDR3 protein: CASSPPQQPNEKLFF
clone size: many; J gene: TRBJ2-5; V gene: TRBV28; D gene: .; CDR3 DNA: TGTGCCAGCAGTTACGTCCGGGAGGAGACCCAGTACTTC; CDR3 protein: CASSYVREETQYF
clone size: many; J gene: TRBJ2-1; V gene: TRBV12-3/TRBV12-4; D gene: .; CDR3 DNA: TGTGCCAGCAGTCCCTCCGGGGGTGAGCAGTTCTTC; CDR3 protein: CASSPSGGEQFF
clone size: many; J gene: TRBJ2-3; V gene: TRBV15; D gene: TRBD1; CDR3 DNA: TGTGCCACCAGCCAAGACAGGGGTGTCACAGATACGCAGTATTTT; CDR3 protein: CATSQDRGVTDTQYF
clone size: many; J gene: TRBJ2-6; V gene: TRBV5-4; D gene: .; CDR3 DNA: TGTGCCAGCAGCTTAAGTTATGAGGTCTCTGGGGCCAACGTCCTGACTTTC; CDR3 protein: CASSLSYEVSGANVLTF
clone size: many; J gene: TRBJ2-3; V gene: TRBV7-9; D gene: TRBD1; CDR3 DNA: TGTGCCAGCAGCTCCGGACAGGGGAGGTTTGCAGATACGCAGTATTTT; CDR3 protein: CASSSGQGRFADTQYF
clone size: many; J gene: TRBJ1-5; V gene: TRBV28; D gene: .; CDR3 DNA: TGTGCCAGCAACCTGTGGTCGGGCAATCAGCCCCAGCATTTT; CDR3 protein: CASNLWSGNQPQHF
clone size: many; J gene: TRBJ2-4; V gene: TRBV4-1; D gene: .; CDR3 DNA: TGCGCCAGCAGCCACACCGACAGGAACAAAAACATTCAGTACTTC; CDR3 protein: CASSHTDRNKNIQYF
clone size: many; J gene: TRBJ2-3; V gene: TRBV5-5; D gene: TRBD1; CDR3 DNA: TGTGCCAGCAGCTACCCGACAGGGGAAAAAGATACGCAGTATTTT; CDR3 protein: CASSYPTGEKDTQYF
clone size: .; J gene: TRBJ1-5; V gene: TRBV10-2; D gene: .; CDR3 DNA: TGCGCCAGCAGTGACGACAGAACTAGCAATCAGCCCCAGCATTTT; CDR3 protein: CASSDDRTSNQPQHF
clone size: many; J gene: TRBJ2-1; V gene: TRBV30; D gene: .; CDR3 DNA: TGTGCCTGGACCTCATTTTCCTACAATGAGCAGTTCTTC; CDR3 protein: CAWTSFSYNEQFF
clone size: many; J gene: TRBJ1-1; V gene: TRBV29-1; D gene: .; CDR3 DNA: TGCAGCGTTGGCGAGAACACTGAAGCTTTCTTT; CDR3 protein: CSVGENTEAFF
clone size: few; J gene: TRBJ2-7; V gene: TRBV5-5; D gene: .; CDR3 DNA: TGTGCCAGCAGCTTGGTCGGGGGCGGGATATACGAGCAGTACTTC; CDR3 protein: CASSLVGGGIYEQYF
clone size: many; J gene: TRBJ2-3; V gene: TRBV7-2; D gene: TRBD2; CDR3 DNA: TGTGCCAGCAGCCACCTATCCTTTGTCACTAGCGGGAACACAGATACGCAGTATTTT; CDR3 protein: CASSHLSFVTSGNTDTQYF
clone size: many; J gene: TRBJ2-7; V gene: TRBV5-6; D gene: TRBD2; CDR3 DNA: TGTGCCAGCAGCTTCGGGACTAGCGGTTACGAGCAGTACTTC; CDR3 protein: CASSFGTSGYEQYF
clone size: few; J gene: TRBJ2-2; V gene: TRBV7-6; D gene: TRBD1; CDR3 DNA: TGTGCCAGCAGCTTAGATCCGGGACAGGGGTCAGGCGGGGAGCTGTTTTTT; CDR3 protein: CASSLDPGQGSGGELFF
clone size: many; J gene: TRBJ2-3; V gene: TRBV7-9; D gene: TRBD2; CDR3 DNA: TGTGCCAGCAGCTCACCGTGGACTAGCGACACAGATACGCAGTATTTT; CDR3 protein: CASSSPWTSDTDTQYF
clone size: many; J gene: TRBJ2-3; V gene: TRBV7-9; D gene: .; CDR3 DNA: TGTGCCAGCAGCCCCGTTTTGGGTAGCACAGATACGCAGTATTTT; CDR3 protein: CASSPVLGSTDTQYF
clone size: many; J gene: TRBJ1-2; V gene: TRBV29-1; D gene: TRBD1; CDR3 DNA: TGCAGCGTGAGGGGACAGGGTTTCTATGGCTACACCTTC; CDR3 protein: CSVRGQGFYGYTF
clone size: .; J gene: TRBJ1-2; V gene: TRBV13; D gene: .; CDR3 DNA: TGTGCCAGCAGCTCCAGATGTGGCTACACCTTC; CDR3 protein: CASSSRCGYTF
clone size: many; J gene: TRBJ1-5; V gene: TRBV2; D gene: .; CDR3 DNA: TGTGCCAGTACTACAGGGTATAGCAATCAGCCCCAGCATTTT; CDR3 protein: CASTTGYSNQPQHF
clone size: .; J gene: TRBJ2-7; V gene: TRBV11-1; D gene: TRBD2; CDR3 DNA: TGTGCCAGCGGGGCTAGCGGGAGTTATTACGAGCAGTACTTC; CDR3 protein: CASGASGSYYEQYF
clone size: many; J gene: TRBJ2-7; V gene: TRBV13; D gene: .; CDR3 DNA: TGTGCCAGCAGCTTAGAGGGGAAGTACGAGCAGTACTTC; CDR3 protein: CASSLEGKYEQYF
clone size: many; J gene: TRBJ2-7; V gene: TRBV20-1; D gene: .; CDR3 DNA: TGCAGTGCCCCGGGACAAGATTACTACGAGCAGTACTTC; CDR3 protein: CSAPGQDYYEQYF
clone size: many; J gene: TRBJ2-3; V gene: TRBV12-3/TRBV12-4; D gene: TRBD1; CDR3 DNA: TGTGCCAGCAGTCTGACGGGACAGGGGGCGGATACGCAGTATTTT; CDR3 protein: CASSLTGQGADTQYF
clone size: many; J gene: TRBJ2-5; V gene: TRBV14; D gene: .; CDR3 DNA: TGTGCCAGCAGCCACCGGGGATCCCAGGCCCAGTACTTC; CDR3 protein: CASSHRGSQAQYF
clone size: many; J gene: TRBJ1-2; V gene: TRBV4-1; D gene: .; CDR3 DNA: TGCGCCAGCAGCCAAGACTCAGGGAGTGCTAACTATGGCTACACCTTC; CDR3 protein: CASSQDSGSANYGYTF
clone size: .; J gene: TRBJ2-2; V gene: TRBV20-1; D gene: .; CDR3 DNA: TGCAGTGCCGTGGTGGCGAACACCGGGGAGCTGTTTTTT; CDR3 protein: CSAVVANTGELFF
clone size: many; J gene: TRBJ1-5; V gene: TRBV19; D gene: TRBD1; CDR3 DNA: TGTGCCAGTAAGGATTGGACAGGGGGTTATGGCAATCAGCCCCAGCATTTT; CDR3 protein: CASKDWTGGYGNQPQHF
clone size: many; J gene: TRBJ1-5; V gene: TRBV6-1; D gene: .; CDR3 DNA: TGTGCCAGCAGGGAAGGGCAGCCCCAGCATTTT; CDR3 protein: CASREGQPQHF
clone size: many; J gene: TRBJ2-3; V gene: TRBV5-1; D gene: .; CDR3 DNA: TGCGCCAGCAGCTTTCTCGCGGACACAGATACGCAGTATTTT; CDR3 protein: CASSFLADTDTQYF
clone size: .; J gene: TRBJ1-4; V gene: TRBV19; D gene: TRBD1; CDR3 DNA: TGTGCCAGTAGTATGGACAGGGGAAATGAAAAACTGTTTTTT; CDR3 protein: CASSMDRGNEKLFF
clone size: many; J gene: TRBJ2-1; V gene: TRBV20-1; D gene: TRBD1; CDR3 DNA: TGCAGTGCCTGGGACAGGTTCAATGAGCAGTTCTTC; CDR3 protein: CSAWDRFNEQFF
clone size: many; J gene: TRBJ1-5; V gene: TRBV5-6; D gene: .; CDR3 DNA: TGTGCCAGCAGCCCGCCGGGACACCGGGGTGAGCCCCAGCATTTT; CDR3 protein: CASSPPGHRGEPQHF
clone size: many; J gene: TRBJ2-7; V gene: TRBV7-9; D gene: TRBD1; CDR3 DNA: TGTGCCAGCAGCTCCGATGACAGGGAAGGTCTCGGGTTC; CDR3 protein: CASSSDDREGLGF
clone size: .; J gene: TRBJ1-1; V gene: TRBV9; D gene: .; CDR3 DNA: TGTGCCAGCAGCGTAGAGAATGCGCGACATGAAGCTTTCTTT; CDR3 protein: CASSVENARHEAFF
clone size: many; J gene: TRBJ2-1; V gene: TRBV6-6; D gene: TRBD2; CDR3 DNA: TGTGCCAGCACAGGTGTGGCGGGGGTTGAGCAGTTCTTC; CDR3 protein: CASTGVAGVEQFF
clone size: many; J gene: TRBJ2-1; V gene: TRBV2; D gene: .; CDR3 DNA: TGTGCCAGCAGTGAAAGTTTGGGCAGCTACAATGAGCAGTTCTTC; CDR3 protein: CASSESLGSYNEQFF
clone size: few; J gene: TRBJ2-1; V gene: TRBV12-3/TRBV12-4; D gene: TRBD2; CDR3 DNA: TGTGCCAGCAGTTTACTGCTATACCCAGCGGGGGATGAGCAGTTCTTC; CDR3 protein: CASSLLLYPAGDEQFF
clone size: few; J gene: TRBJ1-1; V gene: TRBV19; D gene: .; CDR3 DNA: TGTGCCAGTAGTATATTGCCCCAGGGAGGGATGAACACTGAAGCTTTCTTT; CDR3 protein: CASSILPQGGMNTEAFF
clone size: .; J gene: TRBJ2-3; V gene: TRBV19; D gene: TRBD2; CDR3 DNA: TGTGCCAGTAGTCAGGCGGCGGGAGAGGTTTTTGGGGCAGATACGCAGTATTTT; CDR3 protein: CASSQAAGEVFGADTQYF
clone size: many; J gene: TRBJ1-6; V gene: TRBV4-1; D gene: TRBD1; CDR3 DNA: TGCGCCAGCAGCCAAGAATCTGGGACAGTTAATTCACCCCTCCACTTT; CDR3 protein: CASSQESGTVNSPLHF
clone size: few; J gene: TRBJ2-7; V gene: TRBV19; D gene: TRBD1; CDR3 DNA: TGTGCCAGTAGTGCGGGACAGGGGGCGAGTGAGCAGTACTTC; CDR3 protein: CASSAGQGASEQYF